This section outlines one T cell receptor beta chain sequence together with its context. Its antigen is not identified. V was pared by 0 bases and J by 7 bases, with 12 bases of the junction left unmatched. CDR1 is SGHRS, CDR2 YFSETQ, per germline. This CDR3 has 17 residues. This sample is drawn from a study of shared clonotypes between healthy human individuals. The overall study: Donors had three CD4 naive, three CD4 memory, two CD8 naive and one CD8 memory plate apiece. Findings and limits, study-wide: All-four-donor shared clonotypes had higher generation probabilities than non-shared clonotypes did.

Some clones are missing from TCRdb's copy, which holds only in-frame ones; the method was immunoSEQ multiplex PCR. This table holds approximately 1,000,000 clones, 70% to 80% found once. The material sequenced was memory CD4+ T cells from PBMCs. Subset meaning: CD45RA-negative fraction. V and J are TRBV5-1 and TRBJ1-2; 10 nucleotides line up with TRBD1. The receptor's source is a man between 18 and 29 years old in good health. Some clones in this sample may be carry-over from other donors' samples. CDR3 nucleotide sequence: TGCGCCAGCAGCTTGGCAACCCCCCGGGACAGGGGAAGTGGCTACACCTTC. Translation gives CASSLATPRDRGSGYTF. The whole variable domain, remainder taken from reference TRBV5-1 and TRBJ1-2, is KAGVTQTPRYLIKTRGQQVTLSCSPISGHRSVSWYQQTPGQGLQFLFEYFSETQRNKGNFPGRFSGRQFSNSRSEMNVSTLELGDSALYLCASSLATPRDRGSGYTFGSGTRLTVV.